Listed here are 24 T cell receptor beta chains from one sample, sequenced in a study of OX40 agonist ivuxolimab in advanced cancers. Using immunoSEQ multiplex PCR, the repertoire was profiled, and TCRdb retains in-frame clones only, with some absent. The table includes about 60,000 clones, 83% detected once. The source was CD4+ or CD8+ T cells sorted from blood, collected in a trial of the OX40 agonist ivuxolimab. Receptor source: an adult with an advanced solid tumor such as melanoma, head and neck, liver or kidney cancer.

The chain uses TRBV5-4 and TRBJ1-1, with 8 bases that match TRBD1. The CDR3 consists of 14 residues. J gave up 0 bases and V 3 bases, and 1 base lay outside the gene matches. Germline V gene lookup returns CDR1 SGHNT and CDR2 YYREEE (reference sequence). CDR3 sequence (DNA): TGTGCCAGCAGCTCGACAGGGGTGAACACTGAAGCTTTCTTT. Encoded protein: CASSSTGVNTEAFF.

This clone was recorded a few times. This sequence joins TRBV9 and TRBJ2-7; 8 bases align to TRBD2. This CDR3 is built from 15 residues. The germline CDR1 and CDR2 sequences are SGDLS and YYNGEE. V trimming: 0 bases; J trimming: 3 bases; junction bases outside the gene matches: 5. CDR3 sequence reads: CASSVGGTSHYEQYF. CDR3 sequence (DNA): TGTGCCAGCAGCGTAGGTGGGACTAGTCACTACGAGCAGTACTTC.

The chain has TRBV6-5 and TRBJ2-7; D call uncertain. The CDR3 runs 14 residues. The V gene's germline CDR1 is MNHEY and CDR2 SVGAGI. Trimming pared 0 bases from V and 4 bases from J, leaving 10 bases between. CDR3 sequence (DNA): TGTGCCAGCAGTTACTCGTCGAACACATACGAGCAGTACTTC. Residues: CASSYSSNTYEQYF.

The chain employs TRBV9 and TRBJ2-4, with a tentative D call TRBD2 (5 bases). Germline loops: CDR1 SGDLS, CDR2 YYNGEE. The CDR3 is made up of 13 amino acids. V was trimmed by 0 bases and J by 4 bases, leaving 5 bases between them. This chain's CDR3 is CASSVAGKNIQYF. The CDR3 bases are TGTGCCAGCAGCGTAGCGGGAAAAAACATTCAGTACTTC.

The rearrangement uses TRBV6-6 and TRBJ2-1; 9 nucleotides match TRBD2. The CDR3 is made up of 15 amino acids. Unmatched junction bases numbered 13, after V lost 7 bases and J lost 9 bases. The germline CDR1 and CDR2 sequences are MNHNY and SVGAGI (reference sequence). This CDR3 reads CASKKSAGGSGEQFF. The CDR3, as DNA: TGTGCCAGCAAAAAGTCGGCGGGAGGGTCGGGTGAGCAGTTCTTC.

The chain recombines TRBV5-1 with TRBJ2-5, with 7 bases matching TRBD1. The CDR3 extends over 16 amino acids. With 4 bases clipped from V and 5 bases from J, the junction kept 14 bases outside the gene matches. From germline, CDR1 is SGHRS and CDR2 YFSETQ. This chain's CDR3 is CASSIGSRGLFETQYF. CDR3 nucleotide sequence: TGCGCCAGCAGCATTGGGAGTAGGGGGCTATTTGAGACCCAGTACTTC.

This clone came up a few times. This chain joins TRBV27 and TRBJ1-5, with D possibly matching TRBD1 (6 bases). Germline CDR1 and CDR2: MNHEY and SMNVEV (reference sequence). The CDR3 contains 17 residues. Trimming stripped 3 bases from V and 0 bases from J, with 15 bases between. The CDR3 protein is CASSFVGGLNSNQPQHF. CDR3 bases: TGTGCCAGCAGTTTCGTAGGGGGGCTTAATAGCAATCAGCCCCAGCATTTT.

The rearrangement links TRBV25-1 to TRBJ2-1; 9 bases agree with TRBD1. Trimming took 5 bases from V and 4 from J; bases not matched to a gene: 9. Germline CDR1 and CDR2: MGHDK and SYGVNS. There are 16 residues in the CDR3. The CDR3 reads CASSPSTGTGYNEQFF. CDR3 DNA: TGTGCCAGCAGTCCTTCAACCGGGACAGGGTACAATGAGCAGTTCTTC.

The rearrangement uses TRBV19 and TRBJ1-4, with no clear D. V was cut by 5 bases and J by 0 bases, with 10 bases left in between. This CDR3 spans 15 amino acids. Germline-derived CDR1 and CDR2 are LNHDA and SQIVND (reference sequence). CDR3 amino acids: CASSAQKATNEKLFF. The CDR3 coding sequence is TGTGCCAGTAGTGCGCAAAAAGCAACTAATGAAAAACTGTTTTTT.

V usage is TRBV19 and J usage is TRBJ1-4; 7 bases align to TRBD1. Trimming took 6 bases from V and 8 from J; bases not matched to a gene: 12. The germline gives CDR1 LNHDA, CDR2 SQIVND (reference sequence). The CDR3 is made up of 15 amino acids. The CDR3 region is CASSGSFSQGEKLFF. CDR3 in DNA: TGTGCCAGTAGCGGGAGTTTTTCACAGGGGGAAAAACTGTTTTTT.

This clone is a singleton in its sample. The V gene is TRBV5-1, the J gene TRBJ2-1; D call uncertain. Germline V lookup: CDR1 SGHRS, CDR2 YFSETQ. CDR3 length: 11 residues. V lost 2 bases and J 7 bases, leaving 4 bases between the germline ends. CDR3 in amino acids: CASSFSNEQFF. The CDR3 nucleotides are TGCGCCAGCAGCTTCTCTAATGAGCAGTTCTTC.

The chain is built from TRBV5-4 and TRBJ2-2; 9 bases align to TRBD2. Germline values: CDR1 SGHNT, CDR2 YYREEE (reference sequence). V shed 5 bases and J 3 bases; nucleotides not matched to a gene: 5. CDR3 length: 15 amino acids. Here the CDR3 reads CASRRTSAYTGELFF. In DNA form, the CDR3 reads TGTGCCAGCAGGAGGACTAGCGCGTACACCGGGGAGCTGTTTTTT.

In nucleotides, the CDR3 is TGCGCCAGCAGCTTGGGGGGCGGAGAGTACGAGCAGTACTTC. It translates to CASSLGGGEYEQYF. The chain has TRBV5-1 and TRBJ2-7; tentatively, D is TRBD1 (5 bases). The V and J ends lost 0 bases and 4 bases respectively, with 11 bases between them. This CDR3 has 14 amino acids. CDR1 is SGHRS and CDR2 is YFSETQ in the germline V gene.

The J gene is TRBJ2-2, the V gene TRBV25-1; D gene ambiguous. Per germline, CDR1 MGHDK and CDR2 SYGVNS. Trimming pared 7 bases from V and 4 bases from J, leaving 13 bases between. CDR3 size: 14 residues. The CDR3 DNA is TGTGCCAGCACCTCTGGGCAGATCACCGGGGAGCTGTTTTTT. Translation: CASTSGQITGELFF.

The chain is built from TRBV5-1 and TRBJ2-2; 11 nucleotides agree with TRBD2. V was pared by 6 bases and J by 7 bases, with 20 bases of the junction left unmatched. Germline lookup yields CDR1 SGHRS and CDR2 YFSETQ. This CDR3 has 19 residues. Here the CDR3 DNA reads TGCGCCAGCACCACAACGGGAGCTAGCGGGAGGAGAGGATTCGGGGAGCTGTTTTTT. Residues: CASTTTGASGRRGFGELFF.

V and J are TRBV21-1 and TRBJ2-3. TRBV21-1 is labeled a pseudogene. CDR3 length: 17 residues. CDR3: CASSKKRAGTCTDTQYF. CDR3 coding DNA: TGTGCCAGCAGCAAAAAACGTGCCGGGACCTGTACAGATACGCAGTATTTT.

This clone was counted a few times. The chain combines TRBV7-3 with TRBJ2-1; possible D gene TRBD2, 5 bases. This CDR3 has 15 residues. Trimming cost V 1 base and J 8 bases, with 15 bases left between them. Germline V gives CDR1 SGHTA, CDR2 FQGTGA. CDR3 protein: CASSLIRLGSHEQFF. In DNA, the CDR3 is TGTGCCAGCAGCTTAATAAGGCTTGGGAGCCATGAGCAGTTCTTC.

The CDR3 protein is CASTGTSGRYYGKNIQYF. The CDR3 coding sequence is TGTGCCAGCACCGGGACTAGCGGGAGATATTATGGCAAAAACATTCAGTACTTC. The chain employs TRBV28 and TRBJ2-4, with TRBD2 matching over 14 bases. Germline V CDR1 and CDR2: MDHEN, SYDVKM. Trimming removed 7 bases from V and 3 bases from J; junction bases left unmatched: 11. There are 18 residues in the CDR3.

The chain couples TRBV19 to TRBJ1-5; D is uncertain. Trimming removed 4 bases at V and 1 base at J, with 8 bases between. CDR3 length: 14 residues. Germline CDR1 and CDR2: LNHDA and SQIVND (reference sequence). CDR3 in DNA: TGTGCCAGTAGTAACTTGGACAGCAATCAGCCCCAGCATTTT. Its translation is CASSNLDSNQPQHF.

J is TRBJ2-6 and V is TRBV7-2, with a possible D match to TRBD1 (6 bases). Trimming shortened V by 5 bases and J by 1 base, and 15 bases separated the two germline ends. CDR1 and CDR2 from the germline V gene are SGHTA and FQGNSA. The CDR3 is made up of 17 amino acids. CDR3 sequence reads: CASSPGQKRSGANVLTF. The DNA for the CDR3 is TGTGCCAGCAGCCCCGGACAGAAAAGATCTGGGGCCAACGTCCTGACTTTC.

This chain connects TRBV7-8 to TRBJ1-5; 8 bases map to TRBD1. Unmatched junction bases numbered 5, after V lost 3 bases and J lost 1 base. Per the germline V gene, CDR1 is SGHVS and CDR2 is FQNEAQ. The CDR3 spans 16 residues. CDR3 protein: CASSFDRGMSNQPQHF. The CDR3 coding sequence is TGTGCCAGCAGCTTTGACAGGGGAATGAGCAATCAGCCCCAGCATTTT. Full variable domain (rest looked up from reference TRBV7-8 and TRBJ1-5): GAGVSQSPRYKVAKRGQDVALRCDPISGHVSLFWYQQALGQGPEFLTYFQNEAQLDKSGLPSDRFFAERPEGSVSTLKIQRTQQEDSAVYLCASSFDRGMSNQPQHFGDGTRLSIL.

This clone was counted a single time. CDR3: CASSFDRGRGYTF. The CDR3 coding sequence is TGTGCCAGCAGCTTTGACAGGGGGCGCGGCTACACCTTC. This chain links TRBV7-6 with TRBJ1-2; 10 positions match TRBD1. J was trimmed by 8 bases and V by 3 bases; bases with no gene match: 3. The CDR3 has 13 amino acids. CDR1 is SGHVS, CDR2 FNYEAQ, per germline.

The chain carries TRBV5-6 and TRBJ2-5; D may match TRBD1 or TRBD2 (5 bases each). This CDR3 has 16 residues. Germline V gene sequence: CDR1 SGHDT, CDR2 YYEEEE. V was trimmed by 4 bases and J by 5 bases, leaving 21 bases between them. The CDR3 protein is CASSRLDIAGAETQYF. For the CDR3, the DNA is TGTGCCAGCAGCCGCCTGGATATAGCCGGGGCCGAGACCCAGTACTTC.

V and J are TRBV7-2 and TRBJ1-3; TRBD1 matches 8 bases. The J segment lost 3 bases and the V segment lost 5 bases, leaving 3 bases of the junction unmatched. The CDR3 is 14 amino acids. Germline assignment: CDR1 SGHTA and CDR2 FQGNSA. The CDR3 region is CASSRTGFGNTIYF. The CDR3 DNA reads as TGTGCCAGCAGCCGGACAGGGTTTGGAAACACCATATATTTT. The full variable domain, in which reference TRBV7-2 and TRBJ1-3 provide the parts outside the CDR3, is GAGVSQSPSNKVTEKGKDVELRCDPISGHTALYWYRQSLGQGLEFLIYFQGNSAPDKSGLPSDRFSAERTGGSVSTLTIQRTQQEDSAVYLCASSRTGFGNTIYFGEGSWLTVV.